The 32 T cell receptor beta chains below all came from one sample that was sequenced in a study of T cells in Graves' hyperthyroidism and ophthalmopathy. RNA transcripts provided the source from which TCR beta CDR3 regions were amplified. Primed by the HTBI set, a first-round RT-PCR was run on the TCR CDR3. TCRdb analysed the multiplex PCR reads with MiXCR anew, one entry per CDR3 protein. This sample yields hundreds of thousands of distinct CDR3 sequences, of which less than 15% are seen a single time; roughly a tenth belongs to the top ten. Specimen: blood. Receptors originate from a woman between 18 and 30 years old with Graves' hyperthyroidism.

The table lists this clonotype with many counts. CDR3 sequence: CASSSFPGQRMNTEAFF. Written as DNA, the CDR3 is TGTGCCAGCAGCTCATTCCCGGGACAGCGAATGAACACTGAAGCTTTCTTT. This chain uses TRBV3-1 with TRBJ1-1; 7 bases agree with TRBD1. J was trimmed by 0 bases and V by 5 bases; bases with no gene match: 12. The CDR3 totals 17 residues. Germline lookup yields CDR1 LGHDT and CDR2 YNNKEL (reference sequence). Supplemented by reference TRBV3-1 and TRBJ1-1, the full variable domain reads DTAVSQTPKYLVTQMGNDKSIKCEQNLGHDTMYWYKQDSKKFLKIMFSYNNKELIINETVPNRFSPKSPDKAHLNLHINSLELGDSAVYFCASSSFPGQRMNTEAFFGQGTRLTVV.

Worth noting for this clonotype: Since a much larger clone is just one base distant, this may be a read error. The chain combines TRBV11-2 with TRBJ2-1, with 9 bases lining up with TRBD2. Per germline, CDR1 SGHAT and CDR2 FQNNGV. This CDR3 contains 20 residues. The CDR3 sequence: CVSSLVMASGASFLYNEQFF. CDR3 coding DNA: TGTGTCAGCAGCTTAGTGATGGCTAGCGGGGCGTCCTTCCTCTACAATGAGCAGTTCTTC.

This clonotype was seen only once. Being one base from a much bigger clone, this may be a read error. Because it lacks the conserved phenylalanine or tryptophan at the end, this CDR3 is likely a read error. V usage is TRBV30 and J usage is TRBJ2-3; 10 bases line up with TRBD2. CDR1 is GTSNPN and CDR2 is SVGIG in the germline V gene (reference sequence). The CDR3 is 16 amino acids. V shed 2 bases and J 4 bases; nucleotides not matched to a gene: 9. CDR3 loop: CAWSSYSGRTSDTQYL. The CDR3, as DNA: TGTGCCTGGAGTTCATATAGCGGGAGGACCTCAGATACGCAGTATCTT.

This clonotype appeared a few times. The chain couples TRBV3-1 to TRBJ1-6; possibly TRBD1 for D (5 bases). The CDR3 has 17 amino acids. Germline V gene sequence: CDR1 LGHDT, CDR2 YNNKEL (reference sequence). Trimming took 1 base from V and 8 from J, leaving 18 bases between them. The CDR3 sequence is CASSQVFGGLDDSPLHF. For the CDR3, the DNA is TGTGCCAGCAGCCAAGTGTTTGGGGGTCTGGATGATTCACCCCTCCACTTT.

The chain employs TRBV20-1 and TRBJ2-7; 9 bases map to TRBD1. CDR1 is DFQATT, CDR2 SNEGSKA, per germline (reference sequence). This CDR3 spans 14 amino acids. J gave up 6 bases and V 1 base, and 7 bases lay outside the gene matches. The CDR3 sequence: CSARVGDRVSEQYF. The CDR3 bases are TGCAGTGCTAGAGTAGGGGACAGGGTTTCCGAGCAGTACTTC.

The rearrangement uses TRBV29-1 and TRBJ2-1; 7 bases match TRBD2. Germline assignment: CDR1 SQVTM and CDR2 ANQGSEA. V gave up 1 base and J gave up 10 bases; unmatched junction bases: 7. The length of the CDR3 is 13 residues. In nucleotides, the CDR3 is TGCAGCGTTGAAGGGGAGGGAGCCTACGAGCAGTTCTTC. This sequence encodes CSVEGEGAYEQFF.

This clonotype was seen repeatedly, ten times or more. The CDR3 sequence: CAWKQIGNEQFF. CDR3 nucleotide sequence: TGTGCCTGGAAACAGATAGGCAATGAGCAGTTCTTC. The chain has TRBV30 and TRBJ2-1, with D unclear. The CDR3 length is 12 residues. Trimming took 4 bases from V and 6 from J, leaving 10 bases between them. Looked up from germline, CDR1 is GTSNPN and CDR2 is SVGIG (reference sequence).

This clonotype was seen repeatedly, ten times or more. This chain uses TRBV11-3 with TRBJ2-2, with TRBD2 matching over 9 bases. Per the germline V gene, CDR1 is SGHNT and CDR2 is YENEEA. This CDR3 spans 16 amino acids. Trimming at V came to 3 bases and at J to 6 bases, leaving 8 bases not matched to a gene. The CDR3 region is CASSFVAGVGPGELFF. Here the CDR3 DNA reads TGTGCCAGCAGCTTCGTAGCGGGAGTCGGTCCCGGGGAGCTGTTTTTT.

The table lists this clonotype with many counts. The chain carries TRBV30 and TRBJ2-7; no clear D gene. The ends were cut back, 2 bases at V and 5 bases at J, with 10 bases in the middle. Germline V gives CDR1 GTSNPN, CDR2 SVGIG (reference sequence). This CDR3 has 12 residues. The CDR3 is CAWSWAKDEQYF. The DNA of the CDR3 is TGTGCCTGGAGTTGGGCAAAAGACGAGCAGTACTTC. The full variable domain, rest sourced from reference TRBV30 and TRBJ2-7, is SQTIHQWPATLVQPVGSPLSLECTVEGTSNPNLYWYRQAAGRGLQLLFYSVGIGQISSEVPQNLSASRPQDRQFILSSKKLLLSDSGFYLCAWSWAKDEQYFGPGTRLTVT.

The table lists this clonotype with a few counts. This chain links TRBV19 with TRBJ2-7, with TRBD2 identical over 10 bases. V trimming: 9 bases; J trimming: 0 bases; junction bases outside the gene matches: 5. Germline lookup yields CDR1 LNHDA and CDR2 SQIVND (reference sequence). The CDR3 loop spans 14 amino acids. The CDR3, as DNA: TGTGCCAGGAGAGCTAGCGGGAGCTCCTACGAGCAGTACTTC. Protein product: CARRASGSSYEQYF.

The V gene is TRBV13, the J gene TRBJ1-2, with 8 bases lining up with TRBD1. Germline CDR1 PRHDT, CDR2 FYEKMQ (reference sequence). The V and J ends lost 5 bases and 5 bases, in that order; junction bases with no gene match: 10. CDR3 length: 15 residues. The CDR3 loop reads CASSPETGEEYGYTF. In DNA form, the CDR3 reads TGTGCCAGCAGCCCAGAGACAGGGGAGGAGTATGGCTACACCTTC.

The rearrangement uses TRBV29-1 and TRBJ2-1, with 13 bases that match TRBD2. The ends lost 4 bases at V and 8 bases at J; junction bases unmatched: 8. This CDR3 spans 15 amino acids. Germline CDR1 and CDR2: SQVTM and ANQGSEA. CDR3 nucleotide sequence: TGCAGCGTTGGCGGAACTAGCGGGAGGGCCGATGAGCAGTTCTTC. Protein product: CSVGGTSGRADEQFF.

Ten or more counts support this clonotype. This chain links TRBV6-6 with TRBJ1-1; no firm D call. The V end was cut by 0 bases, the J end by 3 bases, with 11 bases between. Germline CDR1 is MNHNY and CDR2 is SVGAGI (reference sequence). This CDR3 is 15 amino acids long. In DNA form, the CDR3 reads TGTGCCAGCAGTTACTCGGATGGGTTCCACACTGAAGCTTTCTTT. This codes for CASSYSDGFHTEAFF.

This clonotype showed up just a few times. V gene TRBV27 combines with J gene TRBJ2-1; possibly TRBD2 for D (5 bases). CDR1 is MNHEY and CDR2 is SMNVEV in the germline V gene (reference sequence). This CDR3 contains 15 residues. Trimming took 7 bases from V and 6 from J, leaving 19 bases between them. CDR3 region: CASTHKRLEANEQFF. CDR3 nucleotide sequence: TGTGCCAGCACCCATAAGCGGTTGGAAGCCAATGAGCAGTTCTTC.

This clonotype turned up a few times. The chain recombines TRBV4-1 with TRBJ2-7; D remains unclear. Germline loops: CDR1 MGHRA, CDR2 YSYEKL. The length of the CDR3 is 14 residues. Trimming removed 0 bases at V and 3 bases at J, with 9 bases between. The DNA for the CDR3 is TGCGCCAGCAGCCAAGAACCCCTCGGCTACGAGCAGTACTTC. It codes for CASSQEPLGYEQYF.

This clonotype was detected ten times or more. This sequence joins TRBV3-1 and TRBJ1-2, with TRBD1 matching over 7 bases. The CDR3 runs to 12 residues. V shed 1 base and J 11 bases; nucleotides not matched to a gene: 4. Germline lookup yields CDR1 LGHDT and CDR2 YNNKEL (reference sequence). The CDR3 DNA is TGTGCCAGCAGCCAAGGGACAGGCCCTTACACCTTC. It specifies CASSQGTGPYTF.

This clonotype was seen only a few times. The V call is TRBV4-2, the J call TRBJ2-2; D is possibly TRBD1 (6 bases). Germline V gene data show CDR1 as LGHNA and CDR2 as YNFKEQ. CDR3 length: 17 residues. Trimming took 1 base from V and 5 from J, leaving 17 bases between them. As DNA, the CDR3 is TGTGCCAGCAGCCAAGGCCCAATGGGGGCGGGTACCGGGGAGCTGTTTTTT. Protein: CASSQGPMGAGTGELFF.

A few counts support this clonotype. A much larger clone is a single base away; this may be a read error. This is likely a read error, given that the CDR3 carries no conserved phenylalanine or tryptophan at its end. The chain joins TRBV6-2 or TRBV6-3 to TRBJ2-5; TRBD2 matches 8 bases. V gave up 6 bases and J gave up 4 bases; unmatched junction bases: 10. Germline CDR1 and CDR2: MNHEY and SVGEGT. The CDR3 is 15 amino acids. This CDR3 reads CASSDAFAGGETQYL. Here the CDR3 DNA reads TGTGCCAGCAGCGACGCGTTCGCGGGAGGAGAGACCCAGTACCTC.

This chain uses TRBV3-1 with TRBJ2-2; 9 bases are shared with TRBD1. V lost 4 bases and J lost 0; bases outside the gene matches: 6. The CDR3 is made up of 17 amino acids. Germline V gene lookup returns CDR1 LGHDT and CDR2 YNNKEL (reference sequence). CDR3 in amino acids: CASSLTGGFANTGELFF. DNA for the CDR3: TGTGCCAGCAGCCTGACAGGGGGGTTCGCGAACACCGGGGAGCTGTTTTTT. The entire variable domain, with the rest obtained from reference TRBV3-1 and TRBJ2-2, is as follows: DTAVSQTPKYLVTQMGNDKSIKCEQNLGHDTMYWYKQDSKKFLKIMFSYNNKELIINETVPNRFSPKSPDKAHLNLHINSLELGDSAVYFCASSLTGGFANTGELFFGEGSRLTVL.

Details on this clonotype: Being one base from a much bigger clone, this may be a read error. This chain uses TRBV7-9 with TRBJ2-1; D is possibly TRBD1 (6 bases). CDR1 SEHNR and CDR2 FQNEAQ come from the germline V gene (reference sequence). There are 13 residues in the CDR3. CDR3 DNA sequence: TGTGCCAGCAGCTTCGGGACAAACAATGAGCGGTTCTTC. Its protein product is CASSFGTNNERFF.

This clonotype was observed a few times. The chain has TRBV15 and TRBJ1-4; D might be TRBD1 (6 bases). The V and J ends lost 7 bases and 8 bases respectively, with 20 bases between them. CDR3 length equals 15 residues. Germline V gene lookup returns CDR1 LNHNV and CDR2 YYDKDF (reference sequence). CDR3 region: CATTPMWGGSEKLFF. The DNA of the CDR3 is TGTGCCACCACCCCAATGTGGGGGGGCTCGGAAAAACTGTTTTTT. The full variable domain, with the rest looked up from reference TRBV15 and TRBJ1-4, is DAMVIQNPRYQVTQFGKPVTLSCSQTLNHNVMYWYQQKSSQAPKLLFHYYDKDFNNEADTPDNFQSRRPNTSFCFLDIRSPGLGDTAMYLCATTPMWGGSEKLFFGSGTQLSVL.

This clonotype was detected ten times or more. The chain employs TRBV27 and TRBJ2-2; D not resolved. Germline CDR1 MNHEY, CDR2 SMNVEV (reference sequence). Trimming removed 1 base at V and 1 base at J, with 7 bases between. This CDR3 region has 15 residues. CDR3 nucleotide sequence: TGTGCCAGCAGTTTATACAGTTTGAACACCGGGGAGCTGTTTTTT. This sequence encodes CASSLYSLNTGELFF.

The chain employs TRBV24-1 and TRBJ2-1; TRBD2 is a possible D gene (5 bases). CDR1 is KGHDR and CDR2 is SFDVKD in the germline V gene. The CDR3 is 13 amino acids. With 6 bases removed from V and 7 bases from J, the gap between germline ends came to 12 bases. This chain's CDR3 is CATSRAWENEQFF. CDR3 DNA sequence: TGTGCCACCAGTAGGGCTTGGGAGAATGAGCAGTTCTTC.

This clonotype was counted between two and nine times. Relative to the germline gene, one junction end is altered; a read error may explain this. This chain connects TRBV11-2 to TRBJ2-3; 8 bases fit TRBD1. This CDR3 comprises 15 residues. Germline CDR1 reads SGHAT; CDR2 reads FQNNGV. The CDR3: CASSLRDRYTDTRYF. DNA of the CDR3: TGTGCCAGCAGCTTACGGGACAGGTACACAGATACGCGGTATTTT.

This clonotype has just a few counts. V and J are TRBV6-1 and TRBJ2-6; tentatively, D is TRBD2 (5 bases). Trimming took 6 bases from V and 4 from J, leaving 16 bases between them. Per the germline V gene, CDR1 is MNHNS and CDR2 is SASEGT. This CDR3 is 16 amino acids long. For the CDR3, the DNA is TGTGCCAGCAGAGTTACGGAGGACCAGGGGGCCAACGTCCTGACTTTC. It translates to CASRVTEDQGANVLTF.

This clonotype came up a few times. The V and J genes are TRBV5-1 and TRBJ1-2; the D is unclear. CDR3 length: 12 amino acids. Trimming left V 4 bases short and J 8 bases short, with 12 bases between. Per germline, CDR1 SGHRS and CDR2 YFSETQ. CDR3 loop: CASSPGPAGYTF. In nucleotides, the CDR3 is TGCGCCAGCAGCCCGGGTCCGGCGGGCTACACCTTC.

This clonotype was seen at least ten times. Here the CDR3 reads CSARDLTDTSTDTQYF. CDR3 coding DNA: TGCAGTGCTAGAGATCTGACAGATACTAGCACAGATACGCAGTATTTT. This chain connects TRBV20-1 to TRBJ2-3; TRBD1 might be the D (5 bases). Trimming removed 0 bases from V and 0 bases from J, with 13 bases in between. The CDR3 is 16 amino acids. The germline gives CDR1 DFQATT, CDR2 SNEGSKA (reference sequence).

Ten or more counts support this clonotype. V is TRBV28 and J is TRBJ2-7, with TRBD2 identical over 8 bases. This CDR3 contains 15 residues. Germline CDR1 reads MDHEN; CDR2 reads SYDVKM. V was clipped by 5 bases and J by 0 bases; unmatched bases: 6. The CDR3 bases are TGTGCCAGCAGTCCGGGAGGGGCCAGCTCCTACGAGCAGTACTTC. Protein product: CASSPGGASSYEQYF. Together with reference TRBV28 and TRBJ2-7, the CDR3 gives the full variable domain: DVKVTQSSRYLVKRTGEKVFLECVQDMDHENMFWYRQDPGLGLRLIYFSYDVKMKEKGDIPEGYSVSREKKERFSLILESASTNQTSMYLCASSPGGASSYEQYFGPGTRLTVT.

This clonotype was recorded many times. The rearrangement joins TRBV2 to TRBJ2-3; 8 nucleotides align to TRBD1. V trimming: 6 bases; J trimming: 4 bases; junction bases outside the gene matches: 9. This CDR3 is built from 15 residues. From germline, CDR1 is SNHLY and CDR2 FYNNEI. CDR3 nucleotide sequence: TGTGCCAGCAGAGCGACAGGGGTGGGAGCAGATACGCAGTATTTT. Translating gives CASRATGVGADTQYF.

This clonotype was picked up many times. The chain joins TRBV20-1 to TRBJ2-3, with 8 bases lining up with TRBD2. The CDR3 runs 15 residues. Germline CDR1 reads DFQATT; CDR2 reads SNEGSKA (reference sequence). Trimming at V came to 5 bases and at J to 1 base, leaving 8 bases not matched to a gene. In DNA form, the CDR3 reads TGCAGTGCTGCCTCAGCGGGAGTAGGCACAGATACGCAGTATTTT. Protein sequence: CSAASAGVGTDTQYF.

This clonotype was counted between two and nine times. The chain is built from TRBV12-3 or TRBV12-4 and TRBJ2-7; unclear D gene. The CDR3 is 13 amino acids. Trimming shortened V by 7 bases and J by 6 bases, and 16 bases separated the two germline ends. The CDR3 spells CASTPSGRPEQYF. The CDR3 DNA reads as TGTGCCAGCACCCCTTCCGGCAGGCCCGAGCAGTACTTC.

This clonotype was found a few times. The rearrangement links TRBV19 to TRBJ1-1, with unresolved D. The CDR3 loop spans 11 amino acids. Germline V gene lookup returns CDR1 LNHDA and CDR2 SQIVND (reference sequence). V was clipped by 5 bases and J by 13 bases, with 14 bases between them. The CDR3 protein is CASSYAFVVFF. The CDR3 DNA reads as TGTGCCAGTAGTTACGCCTTCGTTGTTTTCTTT.